Included here is one T cell receptor (beta chain) sequence, with context. Its matching antigen is unknown. Genomic DNA belonging to each subset was distributed in equal measure over several immunoSEQ plates. TCRdb keeps only in-frame clones here, not all; method: immunoSEQ multiplex PCR. Of around 2,000,000 clones in the sample, 85% to 95% are singletons; the top ten hold 0.13%. The data were obtained in a study of shared clonotypes between healthy human individuals. General study findings and limits: Generation of non-shared clonotypes was less probable than generation of clonotypes shared by all four donors.

The germline V and J ends were trimmed by 0 bases and 1 base, with 5 bases remaining between them. Germline values: CDR1 SGHTS, CDR2 YDEGEE. The CDR3 consists of 14 residues. The sequence derives from a man in his late teens or twenties in good health. Specimen: naive CD4+ T cells sorted from blood. Indicated subset: CD45RA+ positively selected. The chain recombines TRBV5-8 with TRBJ1-3; a weak D match, TRBD1 (5 bases). This CDR3 reads CASSLDRSGNTIYF. CDR3 coding DNA: TGTGCCAGCAGCTTGGACAGGTCTGGAAACACCATATATTTT. The entire variable domain, with the rest obtained from reference TRBV5-8 and TRBJ1-3, is as follows: EAGVTQSPTHLIKTRGQQATLRCSPISGHTSVYWYQQALGLGLQFLLWYDEGEERNRGNFPPRFSGRQFPNYSSELNVNALELEDSALYLCASSLDRSGNTIYFGEGSWLTVV.